Sequencing of this TCR beta chain was carried out in a study of blood T cell repertoires in COVID-19. Study-wide context: Specimens from acute and convalescent COVID-19 originated in the United States, Italy and Spain. T cells, B-cell-depleted T cells, or PBMCs provided the cDNA or gDNA that served as material.

How the authors handled the data: Estimation of nucleated cell counts was performed using reference gene primer amplification. The assay was immunoSEQ multiplex PCR, and TCRdb's table has in-frame clones only and misses some. The V and J calls and clone size are taken from that table; D and trimming were inferred from the DNA. The sample has a few hundred thousand clones, around 83% seen once. The source material was peripheral blood. This sequence originates from a woman in her fifties or sixties with acute or convalescent COVID-19.

The CDR3: CASSNGLRMNTEAFF. CDR3 coding DNA: TGTGCCAGTAGTAACGGCTTGAGGATGAACACTGAAGCTTTCTTT. The V gene is TRBV19, the J gene TRBJ1-1; D is ambiguous. Germline assignment: CDR1 LNHDA and CDR2 SQIVND (reference sequence). The germline V and J ends were trimmed by 4 bases and 0 bases, with 12 bases remaining between them. The CDR3 loop spans 15 amino acids.